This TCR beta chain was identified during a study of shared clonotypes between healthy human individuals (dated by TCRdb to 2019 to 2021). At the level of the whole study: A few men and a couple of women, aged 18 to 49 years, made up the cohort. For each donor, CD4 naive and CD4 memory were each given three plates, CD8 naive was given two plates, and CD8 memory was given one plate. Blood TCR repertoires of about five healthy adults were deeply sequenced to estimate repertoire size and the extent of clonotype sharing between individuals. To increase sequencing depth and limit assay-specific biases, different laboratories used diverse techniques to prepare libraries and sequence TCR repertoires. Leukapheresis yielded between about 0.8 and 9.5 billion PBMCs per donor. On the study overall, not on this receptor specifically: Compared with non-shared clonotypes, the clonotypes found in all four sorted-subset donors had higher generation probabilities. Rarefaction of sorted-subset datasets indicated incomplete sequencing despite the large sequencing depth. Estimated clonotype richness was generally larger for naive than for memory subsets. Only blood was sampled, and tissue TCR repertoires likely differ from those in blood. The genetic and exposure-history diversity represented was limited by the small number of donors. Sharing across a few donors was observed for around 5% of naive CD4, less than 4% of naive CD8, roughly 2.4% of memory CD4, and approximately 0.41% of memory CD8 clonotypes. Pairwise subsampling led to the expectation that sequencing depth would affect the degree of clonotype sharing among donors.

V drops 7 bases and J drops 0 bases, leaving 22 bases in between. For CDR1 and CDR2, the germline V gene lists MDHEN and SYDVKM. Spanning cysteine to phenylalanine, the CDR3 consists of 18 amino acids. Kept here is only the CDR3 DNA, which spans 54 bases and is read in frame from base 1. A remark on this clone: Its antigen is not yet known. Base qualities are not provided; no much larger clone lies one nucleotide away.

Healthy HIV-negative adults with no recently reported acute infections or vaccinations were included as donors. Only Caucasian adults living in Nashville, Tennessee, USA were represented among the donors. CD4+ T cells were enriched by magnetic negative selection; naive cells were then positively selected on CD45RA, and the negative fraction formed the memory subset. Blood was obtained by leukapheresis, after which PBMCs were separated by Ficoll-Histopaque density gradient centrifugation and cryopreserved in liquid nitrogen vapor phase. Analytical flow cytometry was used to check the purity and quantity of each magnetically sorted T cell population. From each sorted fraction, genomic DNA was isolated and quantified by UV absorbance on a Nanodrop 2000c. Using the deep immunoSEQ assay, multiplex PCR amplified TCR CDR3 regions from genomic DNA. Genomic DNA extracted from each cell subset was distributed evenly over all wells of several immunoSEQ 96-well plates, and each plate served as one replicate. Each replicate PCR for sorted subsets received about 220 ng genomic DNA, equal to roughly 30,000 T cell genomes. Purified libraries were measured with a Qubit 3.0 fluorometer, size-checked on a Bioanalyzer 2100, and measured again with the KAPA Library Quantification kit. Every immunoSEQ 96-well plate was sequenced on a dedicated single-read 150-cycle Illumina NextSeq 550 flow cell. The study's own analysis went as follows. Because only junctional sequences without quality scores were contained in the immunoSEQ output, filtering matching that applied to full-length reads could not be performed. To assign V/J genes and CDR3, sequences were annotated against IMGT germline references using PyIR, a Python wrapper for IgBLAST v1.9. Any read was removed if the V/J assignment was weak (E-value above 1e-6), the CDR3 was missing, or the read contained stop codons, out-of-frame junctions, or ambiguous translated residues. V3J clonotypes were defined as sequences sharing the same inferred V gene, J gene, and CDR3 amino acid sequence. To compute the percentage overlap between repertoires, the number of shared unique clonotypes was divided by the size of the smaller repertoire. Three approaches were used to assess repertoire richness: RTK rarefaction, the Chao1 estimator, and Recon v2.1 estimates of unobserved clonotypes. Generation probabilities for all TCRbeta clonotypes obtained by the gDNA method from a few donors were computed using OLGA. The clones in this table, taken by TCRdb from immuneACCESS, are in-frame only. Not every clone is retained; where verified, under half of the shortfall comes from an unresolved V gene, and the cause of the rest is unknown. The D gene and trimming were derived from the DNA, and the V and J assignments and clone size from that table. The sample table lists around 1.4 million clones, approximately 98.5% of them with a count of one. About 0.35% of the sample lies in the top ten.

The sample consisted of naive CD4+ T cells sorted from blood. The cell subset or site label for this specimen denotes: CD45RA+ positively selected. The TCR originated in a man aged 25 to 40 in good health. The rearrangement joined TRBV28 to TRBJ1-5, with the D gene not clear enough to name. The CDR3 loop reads CASTTRIGRAYSNQPQHF. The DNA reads TGTGCCAGCACCACGAGGATAGGTCGGGCATATAGCAATCAGCCCCAGCATTTT.